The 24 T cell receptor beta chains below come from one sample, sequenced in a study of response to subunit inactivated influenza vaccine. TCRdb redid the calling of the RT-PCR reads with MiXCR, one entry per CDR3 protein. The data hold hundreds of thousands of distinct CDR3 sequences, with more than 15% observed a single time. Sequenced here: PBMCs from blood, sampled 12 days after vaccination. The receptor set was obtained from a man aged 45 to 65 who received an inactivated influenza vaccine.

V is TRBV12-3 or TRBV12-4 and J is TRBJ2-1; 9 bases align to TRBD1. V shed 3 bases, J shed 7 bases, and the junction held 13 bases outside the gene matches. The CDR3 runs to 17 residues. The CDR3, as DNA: TGTGCCAGCAGTTTTGGTTTGGGACAGGGAGGGCGGAATGAGCAGTTCTTC. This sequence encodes CASSFGLGQGGRNEQFF.

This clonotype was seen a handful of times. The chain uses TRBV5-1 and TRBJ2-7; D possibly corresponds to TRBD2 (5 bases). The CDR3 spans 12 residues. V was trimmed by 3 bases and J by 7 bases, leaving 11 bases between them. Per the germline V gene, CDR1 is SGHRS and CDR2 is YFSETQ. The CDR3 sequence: CASSSTGWEQYF. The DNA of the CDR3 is TGCGCCAGCAGCTCGACGGGGTGGGAGCAGTACTTC.

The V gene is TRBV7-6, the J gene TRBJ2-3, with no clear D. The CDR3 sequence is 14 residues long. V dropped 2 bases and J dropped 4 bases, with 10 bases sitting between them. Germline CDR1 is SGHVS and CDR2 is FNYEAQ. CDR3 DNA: TGTGCCAGCAGCTTATCCCCCCAAGCAGATACGCAGTATTTT. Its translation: CASSLSPQADTQYF.

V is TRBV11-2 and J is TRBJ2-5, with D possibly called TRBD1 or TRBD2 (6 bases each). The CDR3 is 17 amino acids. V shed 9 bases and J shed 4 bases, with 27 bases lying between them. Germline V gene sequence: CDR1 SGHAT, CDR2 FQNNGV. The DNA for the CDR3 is TGTGCCAGTCGGGGAGGTAGGGGGGCCTCGTACAGAGAGACCCAGTACTTC. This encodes CASRGGRGASYRETQYF. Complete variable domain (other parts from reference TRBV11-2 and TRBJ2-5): EAGVAQSPRYKIIEKRQSVAFWCNPISGHATLYWYQQILGQGPKLLIQFQNNGVVDDSQLPKDRFSAERLKGVDSTLKIQPAKLEDSAVYLCASRGGRGASYRETQYFGPGTRLLVL.

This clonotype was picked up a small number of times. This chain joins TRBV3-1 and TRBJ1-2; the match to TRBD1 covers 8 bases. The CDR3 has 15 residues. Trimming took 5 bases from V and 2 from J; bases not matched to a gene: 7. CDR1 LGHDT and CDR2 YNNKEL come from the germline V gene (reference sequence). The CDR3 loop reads CASSEAGGRNYGYTF. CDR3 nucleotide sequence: TGTGCCAGCAGCGAAGCAGGGGGCAGGAACTATGGCTACACCTTC.

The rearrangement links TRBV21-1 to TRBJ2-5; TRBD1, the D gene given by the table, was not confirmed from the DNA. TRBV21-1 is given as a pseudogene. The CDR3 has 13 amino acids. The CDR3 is CASSARVLGTQYF. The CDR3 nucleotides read TGTGCCAGCAGCGCCAGGGTCCTGGGGACCCAGTACTTC.

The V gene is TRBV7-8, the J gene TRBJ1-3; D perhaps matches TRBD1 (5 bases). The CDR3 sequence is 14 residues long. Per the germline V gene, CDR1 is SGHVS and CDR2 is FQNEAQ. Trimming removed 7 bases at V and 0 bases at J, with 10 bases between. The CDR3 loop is CASKRGTSGNTIYF. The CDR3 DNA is TGTGCCAGCAAAAGGGGTACCTCTGGAAACACCATATATTTT.

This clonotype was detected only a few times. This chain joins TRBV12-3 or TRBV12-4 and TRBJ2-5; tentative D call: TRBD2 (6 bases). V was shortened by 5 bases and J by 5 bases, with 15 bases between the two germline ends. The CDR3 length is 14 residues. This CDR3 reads CASSPGVREETQYF. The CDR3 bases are TGTGCCAGCAGTCCGGGGGTTAGGGAGGAGACCCAGTACTTC.

The CDR3 nucleotides are TGCAGAGGGGGACAGGGCCCCACAGATACGCAGTATTTT. Amino acids: CRGGQGPTDTQYF. The rearrangement joins TRBV29-1 to TRBJ2-3; 9 bases agree with TRBD1. This CDR3 is 13 amino acids long. Germline-derived CDR1 and CDR2 are SQVTM and ANQGSEA.

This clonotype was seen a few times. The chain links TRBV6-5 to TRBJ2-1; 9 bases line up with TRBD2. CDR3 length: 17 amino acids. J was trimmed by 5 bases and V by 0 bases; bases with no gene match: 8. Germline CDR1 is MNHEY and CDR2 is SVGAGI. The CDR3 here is CASSYSIGLAGNNEQFF. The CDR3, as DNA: TGTGCCAGCAGTTACTCGATCGGCCTAGCGGGAAACAATGAGCAGTTCTTC.

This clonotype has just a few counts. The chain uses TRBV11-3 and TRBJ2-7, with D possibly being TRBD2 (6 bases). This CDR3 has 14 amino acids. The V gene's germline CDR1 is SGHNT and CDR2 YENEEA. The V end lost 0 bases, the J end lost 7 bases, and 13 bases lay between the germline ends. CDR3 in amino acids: CASSLDSSGGEQYF. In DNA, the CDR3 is TGTGCCAGCAGCTTAGATTCGTCCGGGGGAGAGCAGTACTTC.

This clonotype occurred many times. CDR3 nucleotides: TGCGCCAGCAGCCAAGAAGGATCTGGAGGGCCGACAGATACGCAGTATTTT. As protein: CASSQEGSGGPTDTQYF. This chain uses TRBV4-3 with TRBJ2-3; possible D gene TRBD2, 6 bases. Germline V gene sequence: CDR1 LGHNA, CDR2 YSLEER. This CDR3 comprises 17 residues. The V gene lost 0 bases and the J gene lost 3 bases, with 16 bases spanning the gap.

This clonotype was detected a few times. CDR3 sequence reads: CASSLQLGQKYEQYF. The DNA for the CDR3 is TGTGCCAGCAGCCTCCAATTGGGACAGAAATACGAGCAGTACTTC. This sequence joins TRBV4-2 and TRBJ2-7; 7 bases agree with TRBD1. The germline V gene has CDR1 LGHNA and CDR2 YNFKEQ. The CDR3 length is 15 residues. V shed 4 bases and J 4 bases; nucleotides not matched to a gene: 10.

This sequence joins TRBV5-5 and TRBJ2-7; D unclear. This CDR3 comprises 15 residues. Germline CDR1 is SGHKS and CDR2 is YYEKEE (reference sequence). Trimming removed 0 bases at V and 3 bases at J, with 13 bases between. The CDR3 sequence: CASSLGYQDYYEQYF. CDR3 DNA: TGTGCCAGCAGCTTGGGGTACCAGGATTACTACGAGCAGTACTTC.

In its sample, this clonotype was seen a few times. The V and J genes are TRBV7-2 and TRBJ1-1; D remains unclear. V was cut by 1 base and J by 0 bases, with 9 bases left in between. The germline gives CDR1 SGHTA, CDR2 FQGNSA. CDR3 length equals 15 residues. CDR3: CASSLGYDLNTEAFF. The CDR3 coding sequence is TGTGCCAGCAGCTTAGGGTACGACCTGAACACTGAAGCTTTCTTT.

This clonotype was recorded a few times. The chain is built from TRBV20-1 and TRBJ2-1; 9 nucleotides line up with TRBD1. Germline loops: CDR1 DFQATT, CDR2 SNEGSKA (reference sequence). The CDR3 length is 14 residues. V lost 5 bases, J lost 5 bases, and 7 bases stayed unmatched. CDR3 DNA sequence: TGCAGTGCTCACTACAGGGGGCACGACAATGAGCAGTTCTTC. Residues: CSAHYRGHDNEQFF.

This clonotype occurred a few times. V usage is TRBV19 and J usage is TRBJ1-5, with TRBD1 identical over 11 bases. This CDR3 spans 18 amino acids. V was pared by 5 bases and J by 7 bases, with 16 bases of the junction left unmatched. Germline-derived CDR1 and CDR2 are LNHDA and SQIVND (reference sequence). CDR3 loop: CASSHLGGTGGRSQPQHF. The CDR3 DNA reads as TGTGCCAGTAGTCATCTCGGAGGGACAGGGGGAAGATCGCAGCCCCAGCATTTT.

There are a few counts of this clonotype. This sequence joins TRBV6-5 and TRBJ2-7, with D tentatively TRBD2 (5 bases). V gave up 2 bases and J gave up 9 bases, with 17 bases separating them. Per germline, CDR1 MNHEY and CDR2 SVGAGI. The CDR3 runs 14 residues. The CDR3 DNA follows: TGTGCCAGCAGTTACCCACACCGGGGAATGGGGCAGTACTTC. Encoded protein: CASSYPHRGMGQYF.

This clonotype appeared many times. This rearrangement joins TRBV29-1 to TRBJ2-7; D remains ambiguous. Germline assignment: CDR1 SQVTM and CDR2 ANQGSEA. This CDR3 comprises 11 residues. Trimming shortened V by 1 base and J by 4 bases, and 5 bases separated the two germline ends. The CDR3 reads CSVEVRYEQYF. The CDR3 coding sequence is TGCAGCGTTGAAGTGCGGTACGAGCAGTACTTC.

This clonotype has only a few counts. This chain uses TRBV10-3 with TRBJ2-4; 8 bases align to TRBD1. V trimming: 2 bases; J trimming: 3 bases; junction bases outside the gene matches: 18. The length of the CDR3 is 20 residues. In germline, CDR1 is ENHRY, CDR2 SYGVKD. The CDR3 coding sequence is TGTGCCATCAGTGAGGGCGGACAGGGTAAAGGGGGCTCAGGCAAAAACATTCAGTACTTC. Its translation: CAISEGGQGKGGSGKNIQYF.

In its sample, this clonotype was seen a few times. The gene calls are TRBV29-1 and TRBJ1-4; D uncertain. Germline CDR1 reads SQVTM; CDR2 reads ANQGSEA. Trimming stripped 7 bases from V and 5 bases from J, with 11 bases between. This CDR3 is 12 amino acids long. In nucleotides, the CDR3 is TGCAGCGGTTCGGGAGCGAATGAAAAACTGTTTTTT. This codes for CSGSGANEKLFF.

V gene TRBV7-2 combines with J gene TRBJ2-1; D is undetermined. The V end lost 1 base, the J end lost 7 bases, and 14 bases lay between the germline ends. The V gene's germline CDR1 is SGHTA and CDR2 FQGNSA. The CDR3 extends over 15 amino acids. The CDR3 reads CASSLGLVRENEQFF. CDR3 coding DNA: TGTGCCAGCAGCTTAGGTCTAGTCAGAGAGAATGAGCAGTTCTTC.

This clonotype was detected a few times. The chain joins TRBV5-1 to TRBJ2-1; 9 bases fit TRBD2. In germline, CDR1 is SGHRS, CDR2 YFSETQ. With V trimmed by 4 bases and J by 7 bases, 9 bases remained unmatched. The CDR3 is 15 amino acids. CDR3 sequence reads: CASSPTGTSTNEQFF. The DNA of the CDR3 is TGCGCCAGCAGCCCAACCGGGACTAGCACAAATGAGCAGTTCTTC.

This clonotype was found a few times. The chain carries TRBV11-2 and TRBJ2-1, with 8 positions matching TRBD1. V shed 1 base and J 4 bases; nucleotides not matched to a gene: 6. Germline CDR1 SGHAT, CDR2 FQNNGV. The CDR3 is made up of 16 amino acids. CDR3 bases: TGTGCCAGCAGCTTAGTCCGCCGGGACAGGTACAATGAGCAGTTCTTC. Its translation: CASSLVRRDRYNEQFF.